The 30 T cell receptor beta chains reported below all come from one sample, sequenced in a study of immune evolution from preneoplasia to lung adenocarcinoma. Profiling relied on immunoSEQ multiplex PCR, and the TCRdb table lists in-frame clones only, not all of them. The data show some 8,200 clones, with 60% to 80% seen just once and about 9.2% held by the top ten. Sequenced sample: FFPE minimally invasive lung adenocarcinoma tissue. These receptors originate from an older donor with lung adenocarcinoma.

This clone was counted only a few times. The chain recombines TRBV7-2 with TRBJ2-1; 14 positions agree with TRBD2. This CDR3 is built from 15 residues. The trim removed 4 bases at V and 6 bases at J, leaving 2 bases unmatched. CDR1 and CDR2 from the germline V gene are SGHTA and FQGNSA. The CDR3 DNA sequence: TGTGCCAGCAGCTATGGACTAGCGGGAGGCAATGAGCAGTTCTTC. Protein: CASSYGLAGGNEQFF. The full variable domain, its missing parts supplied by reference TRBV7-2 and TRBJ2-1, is GAGVSQSPSNKVTEKGKDVELRCDPISGHTALYWYRQSLGQGLEFLIYFQGNSAPDKSGLPSDRFSAERTGGSVSTLTIQRTQQEDSAVYLCASSYGLAGGNEQFFGPGTRLTVL.

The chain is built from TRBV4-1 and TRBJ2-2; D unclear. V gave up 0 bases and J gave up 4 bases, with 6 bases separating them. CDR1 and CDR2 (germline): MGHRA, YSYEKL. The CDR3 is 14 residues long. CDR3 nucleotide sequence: TGCGCCAGCAGCCAAGATTACGCCACCGGGGAGCTGTTTTTT. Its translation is CASSQDYATGELFF.

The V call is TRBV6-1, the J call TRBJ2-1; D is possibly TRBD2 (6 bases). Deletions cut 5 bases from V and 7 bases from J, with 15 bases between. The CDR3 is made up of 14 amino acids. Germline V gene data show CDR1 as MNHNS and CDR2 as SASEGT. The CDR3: CASSSFGGRNEQFF. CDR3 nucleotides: TGTGCCAGCAGTTCCTTTGGAGGGCGGAATGAGCAGTTCTTC.

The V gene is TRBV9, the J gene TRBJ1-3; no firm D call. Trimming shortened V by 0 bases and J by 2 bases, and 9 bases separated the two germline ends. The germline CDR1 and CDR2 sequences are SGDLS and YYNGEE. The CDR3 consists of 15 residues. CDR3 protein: CASSVESSPGNTIYF. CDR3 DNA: TGTGCCAGCAGCGTAGAGTCCTCTCCTGGAAACACCATATATTTT.

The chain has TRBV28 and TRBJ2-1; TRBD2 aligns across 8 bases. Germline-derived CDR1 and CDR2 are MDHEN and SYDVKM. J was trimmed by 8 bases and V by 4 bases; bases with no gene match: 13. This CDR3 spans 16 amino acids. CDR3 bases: TGTGCCAGCAGTTCCGGGACTAGACCCCCTCTCTATGAGCAGTTCTTC. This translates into CASSSGTRPPLYEQFF.

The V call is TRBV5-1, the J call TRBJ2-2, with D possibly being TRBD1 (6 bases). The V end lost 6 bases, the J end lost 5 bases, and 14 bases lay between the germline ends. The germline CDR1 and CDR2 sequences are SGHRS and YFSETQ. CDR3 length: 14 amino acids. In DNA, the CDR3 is TGCGCCAGCACCGTGACAGGCCAGACCGGGGAGCTGTTTTTT. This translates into CASTVTGQTGELFF.

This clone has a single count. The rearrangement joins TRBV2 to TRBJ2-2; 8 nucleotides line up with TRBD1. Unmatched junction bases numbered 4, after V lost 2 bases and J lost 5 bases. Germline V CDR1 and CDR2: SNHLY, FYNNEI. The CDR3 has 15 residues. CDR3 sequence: CASSEWTGRTGELFF. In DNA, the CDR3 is TGTGCCAGCAGTGAATGGACAGGGCGAACCGGGGAGCTGTTTTTT.

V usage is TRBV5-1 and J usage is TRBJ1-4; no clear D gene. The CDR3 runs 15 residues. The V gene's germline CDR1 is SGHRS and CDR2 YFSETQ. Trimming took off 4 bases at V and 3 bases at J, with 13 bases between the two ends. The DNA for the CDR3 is TGCGCCAGCAGCCTAGAAGGTGCTCCTAATGAAAAACTGTTTTTT. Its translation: CASSLEGAPNEKLFF. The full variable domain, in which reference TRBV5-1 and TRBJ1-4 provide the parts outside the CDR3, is KAGVTQTPRYLIKTRGQQVTLSCSPISGHRSVSWYQQTPGQGLQFLFEYFSETQRNKGNFPGRFSGRQFSNSRSEMNVSTLELGDSALYLCASSLEGAPNEKLFFGSGTQLSVL.

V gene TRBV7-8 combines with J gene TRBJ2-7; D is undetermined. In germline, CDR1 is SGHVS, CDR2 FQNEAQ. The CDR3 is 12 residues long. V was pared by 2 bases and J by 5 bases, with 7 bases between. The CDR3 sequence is CASSLSRDEQYF. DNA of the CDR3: TGTGCCAGCAGCTTAAGTCGGGACGAGCAGTACTTC.

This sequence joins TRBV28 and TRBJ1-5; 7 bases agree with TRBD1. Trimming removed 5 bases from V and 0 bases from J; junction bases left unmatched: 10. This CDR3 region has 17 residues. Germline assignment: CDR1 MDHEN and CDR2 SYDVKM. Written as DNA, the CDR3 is TGTGCCAGCAGTCCGGGACAGTTCTTTTATAGCAATCAGCCCCAGCATTTT. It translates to CASSPGQFFYSNQPQHF.

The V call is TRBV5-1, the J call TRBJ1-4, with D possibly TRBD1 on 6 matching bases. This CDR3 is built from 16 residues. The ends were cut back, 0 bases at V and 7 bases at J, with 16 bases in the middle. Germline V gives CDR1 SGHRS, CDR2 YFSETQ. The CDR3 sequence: CASSLGSRGGGEKLFF. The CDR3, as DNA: TGCGCCAGCAGCTTGGGGTCCAGGGGAGGTGGTGAAAAACTGTTTTTT.

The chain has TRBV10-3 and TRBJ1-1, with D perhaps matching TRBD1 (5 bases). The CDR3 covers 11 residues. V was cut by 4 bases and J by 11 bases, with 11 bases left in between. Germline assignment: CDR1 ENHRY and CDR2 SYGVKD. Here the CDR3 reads CAISGGEQAFF. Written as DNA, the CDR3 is TGTGCCATCAGTGGGGGCGAACAGGCTTTCTTT.

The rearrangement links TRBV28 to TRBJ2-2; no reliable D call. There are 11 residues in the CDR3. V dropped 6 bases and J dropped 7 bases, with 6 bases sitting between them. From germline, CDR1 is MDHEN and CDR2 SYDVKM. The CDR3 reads CASRRIGELFF. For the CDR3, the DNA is TGTGCCAGCAGACGGATCGGGGAGCTGTTTTTT.

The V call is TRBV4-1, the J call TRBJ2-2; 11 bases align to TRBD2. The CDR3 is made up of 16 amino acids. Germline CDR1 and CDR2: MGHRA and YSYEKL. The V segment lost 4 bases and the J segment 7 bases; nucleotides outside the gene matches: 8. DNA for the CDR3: TGCGCCAGCAGCCTAGCGGGAGGGCCCGCTAACGGGGAGCTGTTTTTT. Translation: CASSLAGGPANGELFF.

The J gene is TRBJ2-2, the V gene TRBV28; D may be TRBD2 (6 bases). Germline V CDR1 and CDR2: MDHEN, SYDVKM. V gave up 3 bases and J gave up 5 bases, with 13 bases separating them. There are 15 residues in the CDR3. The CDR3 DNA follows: TGTGCCAGCAGTTTTCTAAAAGGAGGGACCGGGGAGCTGTTTTTT. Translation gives CASSFLKGGTGELFF. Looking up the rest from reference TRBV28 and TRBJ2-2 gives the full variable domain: DVKVTQSSRYLVKRTGEKVFLECVQDMDHENMFWYRQDPGLGLRLIYFSYDVKMKEKGDIPEGYSVSREKKERFSLILESASTNQTSMYLCASSFLKGGTGELFFGEGSRLTVL.

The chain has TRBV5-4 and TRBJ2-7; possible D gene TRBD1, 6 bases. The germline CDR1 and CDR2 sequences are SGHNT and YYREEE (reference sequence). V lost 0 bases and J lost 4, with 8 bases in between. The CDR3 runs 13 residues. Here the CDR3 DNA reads TGTGCCAGCAGCTTGGACGGACAGTACGAGCAGTACTTC. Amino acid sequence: CASSLDGQYEQYF.

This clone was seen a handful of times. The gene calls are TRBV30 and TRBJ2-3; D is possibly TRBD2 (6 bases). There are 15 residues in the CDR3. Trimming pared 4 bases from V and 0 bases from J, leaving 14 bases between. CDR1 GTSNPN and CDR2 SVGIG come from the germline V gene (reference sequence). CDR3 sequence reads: CAWTRLAGSTDTQYF. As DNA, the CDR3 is TGTGCCTGGACCCGTTTGGCGGGAAGCACAGATACGCAGTATTTT.

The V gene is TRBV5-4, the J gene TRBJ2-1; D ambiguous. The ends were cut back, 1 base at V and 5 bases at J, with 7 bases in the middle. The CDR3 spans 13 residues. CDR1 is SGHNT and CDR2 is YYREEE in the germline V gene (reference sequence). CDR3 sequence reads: CASSLLLDNEQFF. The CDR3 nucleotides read TGTGCCAGCAGCTTGTTACTCGACAATGAGCAGTTCTTC.

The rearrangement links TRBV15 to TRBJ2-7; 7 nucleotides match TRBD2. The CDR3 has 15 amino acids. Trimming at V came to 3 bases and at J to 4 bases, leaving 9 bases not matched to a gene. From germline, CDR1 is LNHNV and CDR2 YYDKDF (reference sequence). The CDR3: CATSSEAGVGYEQYF. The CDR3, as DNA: TGTGCCACCAGCAGCGAGGCGGGAGTAGGGTACGAGCAGTACTTC.

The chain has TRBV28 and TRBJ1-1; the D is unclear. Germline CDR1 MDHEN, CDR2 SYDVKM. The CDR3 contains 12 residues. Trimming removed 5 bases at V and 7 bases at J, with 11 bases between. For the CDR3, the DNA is TGTGCCAGCAGTCAGGACTTTTTTGAAGCTTTCTTT. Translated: CASSQDFFEAFF.

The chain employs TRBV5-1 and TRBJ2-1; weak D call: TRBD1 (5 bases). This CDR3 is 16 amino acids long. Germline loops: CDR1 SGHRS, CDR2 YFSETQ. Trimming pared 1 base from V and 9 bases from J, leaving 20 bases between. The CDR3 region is CASSLRQPPGFSEQFF. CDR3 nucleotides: TGCGCCAGCAGCTTGAGACAGCCCCCTGGGTTTAGTGAGCAGTTCTTC.

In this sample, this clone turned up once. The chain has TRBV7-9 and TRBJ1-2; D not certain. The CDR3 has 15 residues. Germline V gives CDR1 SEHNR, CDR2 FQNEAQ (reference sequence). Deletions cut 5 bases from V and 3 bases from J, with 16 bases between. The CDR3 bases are TGTGCCAGCAGCCTTGTGTGGCCCGATGACTATGGCTACACCTTC. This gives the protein CASSLVWPDDYGYTF.

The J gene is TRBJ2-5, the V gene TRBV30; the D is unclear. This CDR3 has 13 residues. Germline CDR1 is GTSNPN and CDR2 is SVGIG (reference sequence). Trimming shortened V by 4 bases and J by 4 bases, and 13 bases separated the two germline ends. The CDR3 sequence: CAWNPGDRETQYF. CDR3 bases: TGTGCCTGGAATCCAGGCGATCGAGAGACCCAGTACTTC. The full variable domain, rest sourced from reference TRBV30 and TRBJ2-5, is SQTIHQWPATLVQPVGSPLSLECTVEGTSNPNLYWYRQAAGRGLQLLFYSVGIGQISSEVPQNLSASRPQDRQFILSSKKLLLSDSGFYLCAWNPGDRETQYFGPGTRLLVL.

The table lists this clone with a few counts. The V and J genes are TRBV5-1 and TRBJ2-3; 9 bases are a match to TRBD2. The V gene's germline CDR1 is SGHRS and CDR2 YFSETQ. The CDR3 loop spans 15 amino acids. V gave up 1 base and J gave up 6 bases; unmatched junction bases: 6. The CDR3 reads CASSLRREGLDTQYF. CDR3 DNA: TGCGCCAGCAGCTTGAGGCGGGAGGGCCTCGATACGCAGTATTTT.

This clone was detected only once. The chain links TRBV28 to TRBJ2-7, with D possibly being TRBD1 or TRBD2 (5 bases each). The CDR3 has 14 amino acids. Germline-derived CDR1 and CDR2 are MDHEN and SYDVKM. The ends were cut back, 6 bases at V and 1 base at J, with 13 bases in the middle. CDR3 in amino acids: CASRRWDGSYEQYF. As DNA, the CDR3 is TGTGCCAGCAGGCGATGGGACGGATCCTACGAGCAGTACTTC.

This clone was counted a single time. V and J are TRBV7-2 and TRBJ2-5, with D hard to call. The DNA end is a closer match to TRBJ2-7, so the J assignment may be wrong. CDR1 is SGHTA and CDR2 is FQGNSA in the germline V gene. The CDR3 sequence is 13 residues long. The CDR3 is CASSLGHSYEQYF. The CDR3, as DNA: TGTGCCAGCAGCTTAGGTCACTCCTACGAGCAGTACTTC.

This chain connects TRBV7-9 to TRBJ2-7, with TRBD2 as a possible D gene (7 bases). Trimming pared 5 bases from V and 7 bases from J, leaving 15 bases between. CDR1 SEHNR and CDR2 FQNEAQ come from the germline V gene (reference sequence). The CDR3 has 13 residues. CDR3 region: CASSPQGGGEQYF. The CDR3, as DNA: TGTGCCAGCAGCCCGCAAGGGGGGGGTGAGCAGTACTTC.

The CDR3, as DNA: TGCGCCAGCAGCCCTTACGGGACCGACACAGATACGCAGTATTTT. This gives the protein CASSPYGTDTDTQYF. The chain uses TRBV4-1 and TRBJ2-3, with D tentatively TRBD1 or TRBD2 (5 bases each). V was shortened by 4 bases and J by 2 bases, with 13 bases between the two germline ends. Per the germline V gene, CDR1 is MGHRA and CDR2 is YSYEKL. CDR3 length equals 15 residues.

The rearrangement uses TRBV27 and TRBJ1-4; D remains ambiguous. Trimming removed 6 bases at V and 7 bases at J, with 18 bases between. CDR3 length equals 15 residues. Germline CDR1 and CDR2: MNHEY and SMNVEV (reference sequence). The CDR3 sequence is CASSFLPFSTEKLFF. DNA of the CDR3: TGTGCCAGCAGCTTCTTGCCTTTTTCTACTGAAAAACTGTTTTTT.

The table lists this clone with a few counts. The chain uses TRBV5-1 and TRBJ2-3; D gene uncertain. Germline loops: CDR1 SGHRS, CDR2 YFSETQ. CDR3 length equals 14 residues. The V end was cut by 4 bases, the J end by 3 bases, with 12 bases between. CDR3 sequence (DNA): TGCGCCAGCAGCCCCCTAGAGGAAACAGATACGCAGTATTTT. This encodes CASSPLEETDTQYF.